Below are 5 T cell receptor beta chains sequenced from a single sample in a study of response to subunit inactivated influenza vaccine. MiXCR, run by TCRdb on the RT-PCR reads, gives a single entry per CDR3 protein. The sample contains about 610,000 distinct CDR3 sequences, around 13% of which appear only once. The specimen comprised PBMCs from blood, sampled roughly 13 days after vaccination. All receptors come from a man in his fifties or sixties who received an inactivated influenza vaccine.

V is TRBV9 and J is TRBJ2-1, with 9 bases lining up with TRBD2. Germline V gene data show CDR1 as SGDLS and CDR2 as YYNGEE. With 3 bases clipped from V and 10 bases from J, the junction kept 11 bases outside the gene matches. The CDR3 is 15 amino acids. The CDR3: CASSGRGGRAFEQFF. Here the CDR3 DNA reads TGTGCCAGCAGCGGAAGGGGCGGGAGGGCCTTCGAGCAGTTCTTC.

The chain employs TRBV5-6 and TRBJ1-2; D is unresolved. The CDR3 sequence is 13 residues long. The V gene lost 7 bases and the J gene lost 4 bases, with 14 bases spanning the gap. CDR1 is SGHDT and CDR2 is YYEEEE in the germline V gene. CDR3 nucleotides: TGTGCCAGCCGCCGTCAGGCCCTCTATGGCTACACCTTC. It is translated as CASRRQALYGYTF.

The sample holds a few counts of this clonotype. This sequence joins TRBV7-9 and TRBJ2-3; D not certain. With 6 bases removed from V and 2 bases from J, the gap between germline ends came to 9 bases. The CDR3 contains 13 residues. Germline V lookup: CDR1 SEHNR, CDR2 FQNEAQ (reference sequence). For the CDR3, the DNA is TGTGCCAGCAGGGAACAGATCACAGATACGCAGTATTTT. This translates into CASREQITDTQYF.

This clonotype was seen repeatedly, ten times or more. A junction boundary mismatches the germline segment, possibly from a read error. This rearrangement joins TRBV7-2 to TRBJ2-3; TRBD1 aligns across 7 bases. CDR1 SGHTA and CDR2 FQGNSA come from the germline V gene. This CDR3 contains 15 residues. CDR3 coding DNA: TGCGCCAGCAGCCTCGGACAGGCTAGCACAGATACGCAGTATTTT. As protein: CASSLGQASTDTQYF.

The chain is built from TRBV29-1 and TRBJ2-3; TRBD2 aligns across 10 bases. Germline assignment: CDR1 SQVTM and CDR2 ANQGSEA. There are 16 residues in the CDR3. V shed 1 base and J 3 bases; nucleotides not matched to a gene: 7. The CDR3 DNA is TGCAGCGTTGAAGGGGATGCTAGCGGGAGTACAGATACGCAGTATTTT. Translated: CSVEGDASGSTDTQYF.